Listed below are T cell receptor beta chains from one sample, sequenced in a study of blood T cell repertoires in COVID-19. Produced via immunoSEQ multiplex PCR; TCRdb's table is partial and in-frame only. The sample carries about 200,000 clones, more than 70% recorded once. Sequencing was performed on peripheral blood. Every receptor here comes from a woman aged 40 to 50 who had recovered from COVID-19. Each CDR3 is given with its conserved first and last residue. Fields, in order: clone size, V gene, CDR3 protein. Expanded clones are given a class, and other clones once, few, many or no size at all.

clone size: -
V gene: TRBV28
CDR3 protein: CASSGSRGRLNEQFF

clone size: -
V gene: TRBV11-2
CDR3 protein: CASSPGRDTQYF

clone size: -
V gene: TRBV10-3
CDR3 protein: CAISVTDRTLQETQYF

clone size: -
V gene: TRBV23-1
CDR3 protein: CASSQSSPPPFNEKLFF

clone size: -
V gene: TRBV19
CDR3 protein: CASSIRRGGRDTQYF

clone size: -
V gene: TRBV12-3/TRBV12-4
CDR3 protein: CASMNRADEKLFF

clone size: -
V gene: TRBV10-3
CDR3 protein: CAISEHQGAVGYTF

clone size: -
V gene: TRBV12-3/TRBV12-4
CDR3 protein: CASSLQGADEQYF

clone size: once
V gene: TRBV12-5
CDR3 protein: CASGLAAGLAVNEQFF

clone size: -
V gene: TRBV6-7
CDR3 protein: CASSSTDMNSNQPQHF

clone size: -
V gene: TRBV4-2
CDR3 protein: CASSPRDSPPSNYGYTF

clone size: -
V gene: TRBV19
CDR3 protein: CASGQGQRNYGYTF

clone size: -
V gene: TRBV29-1
CDR3 protein: CSVARRDRGRNTGELFF

clone size: -
V gene: TRBV28
CDR3 protein: CASSLVASGIVFGGTDTQYF

clone size: -
V gene: TRBV7-9
CDR3 protein: CASSATGTGVLTNYGYTF

clone size: -
V gene: TRBV27
CDR3 protein: CASSLSRWCSSGSRDTGELFF

clone size: -
V gene: TRBV19
CDR3 protein: CASRQDRGSYEQYF

clone size: -
V gene: TRBV3-1/TRBV3-2
CDR3 protein: CASSQDAGLYNEQFF

clone size: -
V gene: TRBV19
CDR3 protein: CASSIGTGDEQFF

clone size: -
V gene: TRBV27
CDR3 protein: CATVDRAYEQYF

clone size: once
V gene: TRBV10-1
CDR3 protein: CASRKGHFTGNTIYF

clone size: -
V gene: TRBV15
CDR3 protein: CATSRDWGTGPTGELFF

clone size: -
V gene: TRBV11-1
CDR3 protein: CASSLGTGETQYF

clone size: -
V gene: TRBV27
CDR3 protein: CASSSGGTGFNQPQHF

clone size: -
V gene: TRBV7-8
CDR3 protein: CASSRRGQGRQPQHF

clone size: -
V gene: TRBV3-1/TRBV3-2
CDR3 protein: CASSQDLTGLAGLETQYF

clone size: -
V gene: TRBV28
CDR3 protein: CASSSGVANEQFF

clone size: -
V gene: TRBV7-9
CDR3 protein: CASSPRTSGGYEQYF

clone size: -
V gene: TRBV18
CDR3 protein: CASSPEQGALTGELFF